The rows below give T cell receptor beta chains drawn from one sample of a study of T cells in Graves' hyperthyroidism and ophthalmopathy. In TCRdb, the multiplex PCR reads were re-called with MiXCR into one record per CDR3 protein. The table lists about 460,000 distinct CDR3 sequences, roughly 22% of them singletons. The sample comprised blood. These receptor sequences come from an older woman with Graves' ophthalmopathy. CDR3s include the opening cysteine and the closing phenylalanine or tryptophan. Fields, in order: clone size, V gene, D gene, J gene, CDR3 DNA, CDR3 protein. A D gene is named only where the DNA matches it firmly. Expanded clones get a size class; other rows say once, few or many, or leave the size out.

>NA|TRBV10-3|TRBD1|TRBJ2-5
TGTGCCATGGGGACAGACCAAGAGACCCAGTACTTC
CAMGTDQETQYF
>few|TRBV6-8|NA|TRBJ1-1
TGTGCCAGCAGTTACCCAGGCCCTGAAGCTTTCTTT
CASSYPGPEAFF
>many|TRBV11-3|NA|TRBJ2-2
TGTGCCAGCAGTTTAGTAGGCACCGGGGAGCTGTTTTTT
CASSLVGTGELFF
>few|TRBV6-1|NA|TRBJ1-4
TGTGCCAGCAGTGAATATCTCCATCCGGTAAAACTGTTTTTT
CASSEYLHPVKLFF
>many|TRBV12-3/TRBV12-4|NA|TRBJ2-5
TGTGCCAGCAGTTTGGGATCGATTGAGACCCAGTACTTC
CASSLGSIETQYF
>many|TRBV6-1|NA|TRBJ1-4
TGTGCCAGCAGGGGTCCCGTCGGTGAAAAACTGTTTTTT
CASRGPVGEKLFF
>few|TRBV27|TRBD2|TRBJ2-3
TGTGCCAGCAGTTCCCGACTAGCGGGAGGGCATTCCGGGGATACGCAGTATTTT
CASSSRLAGGHSGDTQYF
>few|TRBV7-9|NA|TRBJ1-2
TGTGCCAGCAGCGCGGGACAATTGTGGGACTACACCTTC
CASSAGQLWDYTF
>few|TRBV27|NA|TRBJ2-7
TGTGCCAGCAGTCCCCCGACACTGGTCGAGCAGTACTTC
CASSPPTLVEQYF
>NA|TRBV11-3|NA|TRBJ2-1
TGTGCCAGCAGCCTATCCAGGGTGGGTGAGCAGTTCTTC
CASSLSRVGEQFF
>NA|TRBV24-1|TRBD2|TRBJ2-1
TGTGCCACCAGTTCGACTAGCGCGACGGGTGAGCAGTTCTTC
CATSSTSATGEQFF
>many|TRBV12-3/TRBV12-4|TRBD2|TRBJ2-1
TGTGCCAGCAGACTAGCGGGCCCCTACAATGAGCAGTTCTTC
CASRLAGPYNEQFF
>NA|TRBV20-1|TRBD2|TRBJ2-3
TGCAGTGCTAGAGATGGGCCGGGAGGGCCTGATACGCAGTATTTT
CSARDGPGGPDTQYF
>NA|TRBV29-1|NA|TRBJ2-6
TGCAGCGAGTGGCAGGGCGTAGCTGGGGCCAACGTCCTGACTTTC
CSEWQGVAGANVLTF
>NA|TRBV18|TRBD2|TRBJ2-1
TGTGCCAGCTCACTGGGACTAGCGGGAGTAGAGGAGCAGTTCTTC
CASSLGLAGVEEQFF
>NA|TRBV12-3/TRBV12-4|TRBD1|TRBJ2-7
TGTGCCAGCAGCCGGGACAGCCGTTTAGAGCAGTACTTC
CASSRDSRLEQYF
>NA|TRBV4-3|NA|TRBJ2-3
TGCGCCAGCAGCCAAGCGTCAGCGGTGGGCACAGATACGCAGTATTTT
CASSQASAVGTDTQYF
>many|TRBV30|NA|TRBJ2-3
TGTGCCTGGAGTGGGCCCGGGGACCCAAGCACAGATACGCAGTATTTT
CAWSGPGDPSTDTQYF
>few|TRBV30|NA|TRBJ1-1
TGTGCCTGGAGTGTACTGGTAGGGAACACTGAAGCTTTCTTT
CAWSVLVGNTEAFF
>NA|TRBV7-9|TRBD2|TRBJ2-3
TGTGCCAGCACGATGAGCGGGGGCAGCACAGATACGCAGTATTTT
CASTMSGGSTDTQYF
>NA|TRBV20-1|TRBD2|TRBJ2-3
TGCAGTGCAATTCTAGCGGGAGGTACCCCAGATACGCAGTATTTT
CSAILAGGTPDTQYF
>NA|TRBV7-2|NA|TRBJ1-1
TGTGCCAGCAGCTTAGCCCAGTGGTCGGGCACTGAAGCTTTCTTT
CASSLAQWSGTEAFF
>few|TRBV6-1|NA|TRBJ1-5
TGTGCCAGCAAATTGGACGGGGCGAATCAGCCCCAGCATTTT
CASKLDGANQPQHF
>many|TRBV28|TRBD1|TRBJ2-5
TGTGCCAGCAAGCCGGGACAGGGGTTAGAGACCCAGTACTTC
CASKPGQGLETQYF
>NA|TRBV5-6|NA|TRBJ1-2
TGTGCCAGCAGCTTGTTAGGAGGGGGGGCCCTCTATGGCTACACCTTC
CASSLLGGGALYGYTF
>NA|TRBV5-1|TRBD1|TRBJ1-4
TGCGCCAGCAGCTATCAGGGGGTTGGAGAAAAACTGTTTTTT
CASSYQGVGEKLFF
>NA|TRBV5-6|NA|TRBJ1-1
TGTGCCAGCAGCACGGGAGGGCAGGGCGAGACTGAAGCTTTCTTT
CASSTGGQGETEAFF
>few|TRBV5-1|NA|TRBJ2-1
TGCGCCAGCAGCTTGGCGGTTTCCACCGGCAATGAGCAGTTCTTC
CASSLAVSTGNEQFF
>many|TRBV7-2|NA|TRBJ2-7
TGTGCCAGCAGCGAGAGGGGAGGGGGTTCATACGAGCAGTACTTC
CASSERGGGSYEQYF
>few|TRBV28|NA|TRBJ1-1
TGTGCCAGCAGGCCGGGGGAGTACACTGAAGCTTTCTTT
CASRPGEYTEAFF
>NA|TRBV5-4|TRBD1|TRBJ1-2
TGTGCCAGCAGCCTTCACAGGGGTCAGGATGGCTACACCTTC
CASSLHRGQDGYTF
>NA|TRBV6-2/TRBV6-3|NA|TRBJ2-7
TGTGCCAGCAGACTTTTCCGCTCCTACGAGCAGTACTTC
CASRLFRSYEQYF
>many|TRBV6-2/TRBV6-3|NA|TRBJ1-1
TGTGCCAGCAGTATATACCGAGGACGGTTGAACACTGAAGCTTTCTTT
CASSIYRGRLNTEAFF
>NA|TRBV20-1|TRBD2|TRBJ2-3
TGCAGTGCTAGTAAACTAGCGGGAGGCGGGGAACTCGATACGCAGTATTTT
CSASKLAGGGELDTQYF
>NA|TRBV3-1|TRBD2|TRBJ2-1
TGTGCCAGCAGCCCACTAGAGACTAGCGCCCGAAGGTTCTTC
CASSPLETSARRFF
>NA|TRBV27|TRBD1|TRBJ1-1
TGTGCCAGCAGTTTTGAGGGGGCGAACACTGAAGCTTTCTTT
CASSFEGANTEAFF
>NA|TRBV2|NA|TRBJ2-1
TGTGCCAGCAGTGTGACAGGCAATGAGCAGTTCTTC
CASSVTGNEQFF
>few|TRBV19|NA|TRBJ1-1
TGTGCCAGTAGTATGGGCAGGGCCACCTTACGGGGCACTGAAGCTTTCTTT
CASSMGRATLRGTEAFF
>once|TRBV5-1|NA|TRBJ2-3
TGCGCCAGCAGCCCCTCGGGGGTGGCAGATACGCAGTATTTT
CASSPSGVADTQYF
>NA|TRBV6-1|NA|TRBJ1-4
TGTGCCAGCAGCCAAGATTGGTTAAGGGGCCCCAGGAGTAATGAAAAACTGTTTTTT
CASSQDWLRGPRSNEKLFF
>many|TRBV5-5|NA|TRBJ2-1
TGTGCCAGCAGCTTGGAGGCGATGGGGTTCTACAATGAGCAGTTCTTC
CASSLEAMGFYNEQFF
>few|TRBV10-2|TRBD1|TRBJ2-1
TGCGCCAGCAGTAAACCGGGACAGGGGTACAATGAGCAGTTCTTC
CASSKPGQGYNEQFF
>NA|TRBV6-5|TRBD2|TRBJ2-5
TGTGCCAGCAGTTACCAGGGACTAGCGGGGGGCCGGGGTTCTGGAGAGACCCAGTACTTC
CASSYQGLAGGRGSGETQYF
>many|TRBV6-2/TRBV6-3|TRBD2|TRBJ2-5
TGTGCCAGCAGTTCCGTAGCGGGAGGGAGCCAAGAGACCCAGTACTTC
CASSSVAGGSQETQYF
>few|TRBV10-3|TRBD2|TRBJ2-1
TGTGCCATCACCCAGACTAGCGTAAATGAGCAGTTCTTC
CAITQTSVNEQFF
>few|TRBV6-6|NA|TRBJ1-1
TGTGCCAGCAGTTACTCTCCCTGGGGGAACACTGAAGCTTTCTTT
CASSYSPWGNTEAFF
>few|TRBV20-1|NA|TRBJ2-2
TGCAGTGCTAGAGGGGGACCGGATCTGAACACCGGGGAGCTGTTTTTT
CSARGGPDLNTGELFF